Detailed here is one T cell receptor (beta chain). Sequencing used immunoSEQ v3. Assay used: immunoSEQ multiplex PCR; TCRdb lists only in-frame clones, some missing. The sample includes 45,000 to 75,000 clones, roughly 84% seen only once; the top ten take 2% to 3%. The sample originates from a study of TIL therapy for anti-PD-1-resistant metastatic lung cancer. This CDR3 has 14 amino acids. The germline V gene has CDR1 MNHEY and CDR2 SVGAGI. Trimming shortened V by 6 bases and J by 5 bases, and 14 bases separated the two germline ends. Time point: pre-treatment sample, taken before nivolumab and TIL therapy.

J is TRBJ1-5 and V is TRBV6-5, with D maybe TRBD1 (5 bases). The sample was blood, taken at baseline. This TCR was recovered from a person aged 25 to 85 with non-small cell lung cancer. CDR3 sequence: CASRGRQGHQPQHF. The CDR3 region has the DNA TGTGCCAGCAGGGGGCGGCAGGGCCATCAGCCCCAGCATTTT.